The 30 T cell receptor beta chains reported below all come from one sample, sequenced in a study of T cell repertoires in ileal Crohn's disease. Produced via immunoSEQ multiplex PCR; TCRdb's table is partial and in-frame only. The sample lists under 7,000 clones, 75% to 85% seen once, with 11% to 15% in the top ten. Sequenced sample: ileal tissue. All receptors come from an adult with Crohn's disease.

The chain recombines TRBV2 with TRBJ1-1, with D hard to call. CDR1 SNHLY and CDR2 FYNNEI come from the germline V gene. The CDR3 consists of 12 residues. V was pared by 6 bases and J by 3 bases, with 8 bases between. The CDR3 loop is CASRGQDTEAFF. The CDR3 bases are TGTGCCAGCAGGGGCCAGGACACTGAAGCTTTCTTT.

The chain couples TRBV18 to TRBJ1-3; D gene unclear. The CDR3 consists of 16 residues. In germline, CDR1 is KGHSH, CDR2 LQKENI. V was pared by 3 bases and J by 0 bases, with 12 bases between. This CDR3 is CASSPNPPFSGNTIYF. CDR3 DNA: TGTGCCAGCTCACCGAACCCCCCCTTCTCTGGAAACACCATATATTTT.

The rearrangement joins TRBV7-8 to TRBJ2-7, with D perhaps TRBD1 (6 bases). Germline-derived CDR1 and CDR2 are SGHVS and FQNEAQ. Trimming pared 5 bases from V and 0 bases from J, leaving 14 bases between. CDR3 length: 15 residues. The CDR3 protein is CASSARGTFSYEQYF. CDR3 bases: TGTGCCAGCAGCGCAAGAGGGACATTCTCCTACGAGCAGTACTTC.

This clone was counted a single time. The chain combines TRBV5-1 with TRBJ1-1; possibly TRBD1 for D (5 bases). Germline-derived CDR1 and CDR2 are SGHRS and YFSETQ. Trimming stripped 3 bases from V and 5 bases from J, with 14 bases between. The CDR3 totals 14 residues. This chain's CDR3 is CASSWGPSGTEAFF. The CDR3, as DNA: TGCGCCAGCAGCTGGGGACCGTCCGGAACTGAAGCTTTCTTT.

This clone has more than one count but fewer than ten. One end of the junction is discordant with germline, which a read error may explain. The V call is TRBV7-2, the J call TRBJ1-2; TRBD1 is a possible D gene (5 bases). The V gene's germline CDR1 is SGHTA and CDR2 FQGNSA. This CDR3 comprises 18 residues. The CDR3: CASRFGGRALESNYGYTF. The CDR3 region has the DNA TGTGCCAGCCGCTTCGGGGGTCGGGCGCTGGAATCTAACTATGGCTACACCTTC.

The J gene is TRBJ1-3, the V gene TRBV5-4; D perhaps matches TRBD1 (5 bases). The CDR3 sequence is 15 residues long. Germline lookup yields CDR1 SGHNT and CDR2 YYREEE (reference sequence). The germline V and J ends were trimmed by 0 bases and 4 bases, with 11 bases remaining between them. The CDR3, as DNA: TGTGCCAGCAGCTTGGATTTGGGGCACGGAAACACCATATATTTT. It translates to CASSLDLGHGNTIYF.

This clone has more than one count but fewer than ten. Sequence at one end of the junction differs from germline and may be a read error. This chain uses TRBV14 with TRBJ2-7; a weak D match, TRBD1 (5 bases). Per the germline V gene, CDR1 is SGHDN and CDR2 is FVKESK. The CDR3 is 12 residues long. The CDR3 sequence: CASSQAGPVQHF. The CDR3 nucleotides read TGTGCCAGCAGCCAAGCAGGGCCGGTCCAACACTTC.

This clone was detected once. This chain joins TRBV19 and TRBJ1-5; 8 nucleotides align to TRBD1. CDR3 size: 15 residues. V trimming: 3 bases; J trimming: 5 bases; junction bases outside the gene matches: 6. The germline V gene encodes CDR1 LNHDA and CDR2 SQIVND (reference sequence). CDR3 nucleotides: TGTGCCAGTAGTATTTTGGACAGGGATTATCAGCCCCAGCATTTT. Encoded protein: CASSILDRDYQPQHF.

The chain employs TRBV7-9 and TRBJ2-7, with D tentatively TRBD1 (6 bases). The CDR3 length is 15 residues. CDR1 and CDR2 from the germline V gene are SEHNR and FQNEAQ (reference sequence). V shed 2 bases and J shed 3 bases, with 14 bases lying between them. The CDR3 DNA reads TGTGCCAGCAGCTTACTAGGGCAGGGGTTCTACGAGCAGTACTTC. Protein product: CASSLLGQGFYEQYF.

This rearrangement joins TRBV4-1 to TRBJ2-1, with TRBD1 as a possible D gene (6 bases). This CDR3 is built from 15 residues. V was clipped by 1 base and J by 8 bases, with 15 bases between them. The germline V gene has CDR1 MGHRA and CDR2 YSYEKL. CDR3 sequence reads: CASSQGTERGDEQFF. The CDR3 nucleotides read TGCGCCAGCAGCCAAGGGACAGAGAGGGGAGATGAGCAGTTCTTC.

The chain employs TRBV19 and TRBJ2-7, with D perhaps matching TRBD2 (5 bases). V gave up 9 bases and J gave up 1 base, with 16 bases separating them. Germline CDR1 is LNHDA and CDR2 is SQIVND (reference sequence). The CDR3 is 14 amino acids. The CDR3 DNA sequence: TGTGCCAGCAAAATCCAAAGAGGGTCCTACGAGCAGTACTTC. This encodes CASKIQRGSYEQYF.

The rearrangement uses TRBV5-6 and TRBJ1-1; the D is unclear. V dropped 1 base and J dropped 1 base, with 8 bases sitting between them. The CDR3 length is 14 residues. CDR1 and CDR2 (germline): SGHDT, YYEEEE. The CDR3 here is CASSLLSENTEAFF. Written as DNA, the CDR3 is TGTGCCAGCAGCTTGTTGTCGGAGAACACTGAAGCTTTCTTT.

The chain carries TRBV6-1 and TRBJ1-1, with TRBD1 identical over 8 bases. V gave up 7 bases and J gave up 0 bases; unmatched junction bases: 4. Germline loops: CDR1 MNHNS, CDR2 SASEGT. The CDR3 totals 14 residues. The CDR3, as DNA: TGTGCCAGCATGGACAGGGCATTGAACACTGAAGCTTTCTTT. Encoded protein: CASMDRALNTEAFF.

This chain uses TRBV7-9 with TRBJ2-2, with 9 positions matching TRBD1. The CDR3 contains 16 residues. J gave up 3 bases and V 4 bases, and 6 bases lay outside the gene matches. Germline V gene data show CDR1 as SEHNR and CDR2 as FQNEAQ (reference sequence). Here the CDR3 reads CASSSRDREDTGELFF. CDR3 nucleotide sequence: TGTGCCAGCAGCTCTAGGGACAGGGAAGACACCGGGGAGCTGTTTTTT.

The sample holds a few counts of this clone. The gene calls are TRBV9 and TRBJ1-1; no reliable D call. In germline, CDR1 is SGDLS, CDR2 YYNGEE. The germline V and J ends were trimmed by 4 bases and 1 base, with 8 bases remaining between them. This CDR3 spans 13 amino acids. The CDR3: CASSPRSNTEAFF. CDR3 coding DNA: TGTGCCAGCAGCCCCCGGTCGAACACTGAAGCTTTCTTT.

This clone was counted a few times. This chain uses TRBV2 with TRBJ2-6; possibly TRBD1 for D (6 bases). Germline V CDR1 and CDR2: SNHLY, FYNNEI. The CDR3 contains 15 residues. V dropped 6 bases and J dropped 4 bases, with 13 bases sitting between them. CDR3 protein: CASRSGTTGANVLTF. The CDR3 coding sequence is TGTGCCAGCAGATCCGGGACAACGGGGGCCAACGTCCTGACTTTC.

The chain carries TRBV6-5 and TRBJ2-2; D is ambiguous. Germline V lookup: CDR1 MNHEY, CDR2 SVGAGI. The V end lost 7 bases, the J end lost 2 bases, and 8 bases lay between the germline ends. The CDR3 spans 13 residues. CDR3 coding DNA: TGTGCCAGCATTGACCTAAACACCGGGGAGCTGTTTTTT. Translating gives CASIDLNTGELFF.

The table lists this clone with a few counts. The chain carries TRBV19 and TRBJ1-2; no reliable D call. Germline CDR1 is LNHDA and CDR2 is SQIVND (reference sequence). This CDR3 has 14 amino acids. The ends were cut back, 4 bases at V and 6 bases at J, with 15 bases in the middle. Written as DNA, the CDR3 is TGTGCCAGTAGTACAGACGGTGCTGTCGATGGCTACACCTTC. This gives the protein CASSTDGAVDGYTF. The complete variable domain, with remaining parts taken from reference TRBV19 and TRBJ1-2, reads DGGITQSPKYLFRKEGQNVTLSCEQNLNHDAMYWYRQDPGQGLRLIYYSQIVNDFQKGDIAEGYSVSREKKESFPLTVTSAQKNPTAFYLCASSTDGAVDGYTFGSGTRLTVV.

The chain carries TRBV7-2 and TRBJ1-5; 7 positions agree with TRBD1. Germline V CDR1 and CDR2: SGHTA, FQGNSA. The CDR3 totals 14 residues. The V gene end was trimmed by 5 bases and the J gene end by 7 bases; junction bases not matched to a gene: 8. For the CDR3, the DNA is TGTGCCAGCAGCGCTAGACAGGGCGGACAGCCCCAGCATTTT. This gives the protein CASSARQGGQPQHF.

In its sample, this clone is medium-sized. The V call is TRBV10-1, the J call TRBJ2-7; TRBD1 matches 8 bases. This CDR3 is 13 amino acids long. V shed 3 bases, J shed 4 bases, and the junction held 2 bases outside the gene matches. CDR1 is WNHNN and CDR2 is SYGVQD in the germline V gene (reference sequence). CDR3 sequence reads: CASSDDRGYEQYF. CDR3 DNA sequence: TGCGCCAGCAGTGACGACAGGGGTTACGAGCAGTACTTC.

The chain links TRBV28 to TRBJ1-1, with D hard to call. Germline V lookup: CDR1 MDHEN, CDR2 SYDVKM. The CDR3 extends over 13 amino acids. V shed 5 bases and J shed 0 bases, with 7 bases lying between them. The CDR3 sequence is CASSVYMNTEAFF. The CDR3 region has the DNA TGTGCCAGCAGTGTCTACATGAACACTGAAGCTTTCTTT.

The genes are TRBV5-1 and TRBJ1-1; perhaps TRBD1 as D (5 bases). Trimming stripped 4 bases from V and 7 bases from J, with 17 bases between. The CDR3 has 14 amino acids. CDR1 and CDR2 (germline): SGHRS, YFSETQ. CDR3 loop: CASSEQEFEGEAFF. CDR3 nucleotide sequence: TGCGCCAGCAGCGAACAGGAGTTCGAGGGTGAAGCTTTCTTT. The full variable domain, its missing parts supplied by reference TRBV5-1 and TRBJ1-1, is KAGVTQTPRYLIKTRGQQVTLSCSPISGHRSVSWYQQTPGQGLQFLFEYFSETQRNKGNFPGRFSGRQFSNSRSEMNVSTLELGDSALYLCASSEQEFEGEAFFGQGTRLTVV.

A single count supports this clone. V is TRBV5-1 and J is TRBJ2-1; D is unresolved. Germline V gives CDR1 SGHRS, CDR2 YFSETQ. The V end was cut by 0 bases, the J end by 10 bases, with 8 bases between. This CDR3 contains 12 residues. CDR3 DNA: TGCGCCAGCAGCTTGGATGGTGGCGAGCAGTTCTTC. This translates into CASSLDGGEQFF.

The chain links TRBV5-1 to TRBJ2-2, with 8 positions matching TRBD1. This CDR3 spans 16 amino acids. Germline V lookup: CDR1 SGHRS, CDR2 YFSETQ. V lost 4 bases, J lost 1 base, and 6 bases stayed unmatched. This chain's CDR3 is CASSVGTGRNTGELFF. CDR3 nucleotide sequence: TGCGCCAGCAGCGTAGGGACAGGTCGGAACACCGGGGAGCTGTTTTTT.

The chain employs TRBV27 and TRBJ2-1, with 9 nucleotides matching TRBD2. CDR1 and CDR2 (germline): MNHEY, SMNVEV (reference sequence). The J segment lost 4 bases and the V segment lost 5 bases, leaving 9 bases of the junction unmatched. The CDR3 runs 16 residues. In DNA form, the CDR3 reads TGTGCCAGCAGTCCCCTAAGCGGGGGGACATACAATGAGCAGTTCTTC. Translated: CASSPLSGGTYNEQFF.

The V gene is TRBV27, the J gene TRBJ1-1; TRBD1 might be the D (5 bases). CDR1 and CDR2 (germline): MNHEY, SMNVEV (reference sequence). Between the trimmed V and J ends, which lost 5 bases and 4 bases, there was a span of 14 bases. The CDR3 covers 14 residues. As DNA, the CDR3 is TGTGCCAGCAGTAACCTCTGGGGCGGCACTGAAGCTTTCTTT. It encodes CASSNLWGGTEAFF.

CDR3 DNA sequence: TGTGCCAGCAGTTTAGTGGCAGGGGTAGAGCAGTTCTTC. Residues: CASSLVAGVEQFF. The gene calls are TRBV27 and TRBJ2-1; TRBD1 is a possible D gene (6 bases). The germline V gene has CDR1 MNHEY and CDR2 SMNVEV (reference sequence). With 2 bases removed from V and 10 bases from J, the gap between germline ends came to 12 bases. CDR3 length: 13 amino acids.

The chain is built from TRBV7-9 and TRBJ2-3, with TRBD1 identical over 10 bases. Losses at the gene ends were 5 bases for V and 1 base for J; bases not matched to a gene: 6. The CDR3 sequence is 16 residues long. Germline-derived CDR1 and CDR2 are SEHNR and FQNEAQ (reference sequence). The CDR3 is CASSTDRGRGTDTQYF. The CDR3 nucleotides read TGTGCCAGCAGCACCGACAGGGGGCGAGGCACAGATACGCAGTATTTT.

CDR3 sequence reads: CSVELPRTKPGNTIYF. CDR3 sequence (DNA): TGCAGCGTTGAACTTCCTCGGACAAAACCGGGAAACACCATATATTTT. This sequence joins TRBV29-1 and TRBJ1-3, with D possibly TRBD1 on 5 matching bases. Trimming took off 2 bases at V and 4 bases at J, with 18 bases between the two ends. The CDR3 covers 16 residues. Germline-derived CDR1 and CDR2 are SQVTM and ANQGSEA.

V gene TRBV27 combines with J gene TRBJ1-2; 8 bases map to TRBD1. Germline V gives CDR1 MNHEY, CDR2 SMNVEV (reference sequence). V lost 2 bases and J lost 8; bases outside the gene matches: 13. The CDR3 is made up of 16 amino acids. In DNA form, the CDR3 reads TGTGCCAGCAGTTTAGGACAGGGATTCACCCATCGAGGCTACACCTTC. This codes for CASSLGQGFTHRGYTF.